This is a list of T cell receptor beta chains from one sample in a study of blood T cells in healthy people across ages. MiXCR was run by TCRdb on the 5' RACE reads, yielding one entry per CDR3 protein. This sample has roughly 800,000 distinct CDR3 sequences, with 30% to 45% found just once. The material sequenced was blood. Source of these receptors: a man between 18 and 35 years old in good health. CDR3s include the opening cysteine and the closing phenylalanine or tryptophan. D genes are given only for firm matches. Some rows have no size entry. The others give once, few or many, or a class for an expanded clone.

D gene,clone size,J gene,V gene,CDR3 DNA,CDR3 protein
TRBD1,-,TRBJ1-1,TRBV5-1,TGCGCCAGCAGCGGGTCAGGGGGACGCACTGAAGCTTTCTTT,CASSGSGGRTEAFF
-,once,TRBJ2-7,TRBV12-3/TRBV12-4,TGTGCCAGCAGTCCCCGGGAACAGAGCTCCTACAATGAGCAGTACTTC,CASSPREQSSYNEQYF
-,few,TRBJ2-1,TRBV7-2,TGTGCCAGTAAGCACTCCTACAATGAGCAGTTCTTC,CASKHSYNEQFF
TRBD1,few,TRBJ1-1,TRBV7-9,TGTGCCAGCAGCTCCCTCAGGGGGCCTGAAGCTTTCTTT,CASSSLRGPEAFF
-,few,TRBJ1-1,TRBV13,TGTGCCAGCAGCCCAAGGGCGGAGAACACTGAAGCTTTCTTT,CASSPRAENTEAFF
-,few,TRBJ1-2,TRBV3-1,TGTGCCAGCAGCGGGGTAAACCTTGGCTACACCTTC,CASSGVNLGYTF
-,-,TRBJ1-1,TRBV12-3/TRBV12-4,TGTGCCAACAGTTTATTCAGGGTTAAGGAGGGCCCCACTGAAGCTTTCTTT,CANSLFRVKEGPTEAFF
TRBD1,-,TRBJ1-3,TRBV9,TGTGCCAGCAGCGGACAGGGTACTGGAAACACCATATATTTT,CASSGQGTGNTIYF
-,-,TRBJ1-5,TRBV2,TGTGCCAGCAGTGAAGTTGTAGGGCCAGCGCAGCCCCAGCATTTT,CASSEVVGPAQPQHF
-,few,TRBJ2-7,TRBV7-2,TGTGCCAGCAGCGGGGGAAGCCCCTACAATGAGCAGTACTTC,CASSGGSPYNEQYF
-,few,TRBJ2-5,TRBV21-1,TGTGCCAGCAGCAATACAGGGGAAGAGACCCAGTACTTC,CASSNTGEETQYF
-,few,TRBJ1-1,TRBV12-3/TRBV12-4,TGTGCCAGCAGACTTGGCCGGATACAAGGTGAAGCTTTCTTT,CASRLGRIQGEAFF
TRBD1,-,TRBJ2-7,TRBV12-3/TRBV12-4,TGTGCCAGCAGTTCCGCCGGGACAGACGAGCAGTACTTC,CASSSAGTDEQYF
-,-,TRBJ1-1,TRBV20-1,TGCAGTGCTGGAGATAGGGGGGAGGGGATGAACACTGAAGCTTTCTTT,CSAGDRGEGMNTEAFF
TRBD2,-,TRBJ2-3,TRBV27,TGTGCCAGCAGTCCTACACCGACTAGCAGGGATACGCAGTATTTT,CASSPTPTSRDTQYF
TRBD2,many,TRBJ2-5,TRBV4-3,TGCGCCCCCGCCAAGGGTAGCGGGGGTGCGTACTTC,CAPAKGSGGAYF
TRBD2,few,TRBJ2-1,TRBV20-1,TGCAGTGCTAGACCCACGCTAGCGGGGGGTTACAATGAGCAGTTCTTC,CSARPTLAGGYNEQFF
-,-,TRBJ1-5,TRBV3-1,TGTGCCAGCAGCCGGGCAAGGGATCAGCCCCAGCATTTT,CASSRARDQPQHF
-,-,TRBJ1-1,TRBV5-1,TGCGCCAGCAGCTTAAGCACCGGGACGGTGAACACTGAAGCTTTCTTT,CASSLSTGTVNTEAFF
TRBD2,few,TRBJ2-3,TRBV12-3/TRBV12-4,TGTGCCAGCAGTTTAGAGTCTAGCGGGGGCACAGATACGCAGTATTTT,CASSLESSGGTDTQYF
-,few,TRBJ1-1,TRBV2,TGTGCCAGCAGTGATCACGTTTCTGAAGCTTTCTTT,CASSDHVSEAFF
-,many,TRBJ2-1,TRBV2,TGCGCCAGCAGCCCAGACTACAACAATGAGCAGTTCTTC,CASSPDYNNEQFF
-,-,TRBJ1-4,TRBV4-3,TGCGCCAGCAGCCAGGGTAACATCGCAACTAATGAAAAACTGTTTTTT,CASSQGNIATNEKLFF
TRBD1,-,TRBJ2-1,TRBV3-1,TGTGCCAGCAGCCATGGACAGGGCTCCAATGAGCAGTTCTTC,CASSHGQGSNEQFF
TRBD2,-,TRBJ2-2,TRBV24-1,TGTGCCACCAGTCTAGCGGGGGCGAACACCGGGGAGCTGTTTTTT,CATSLAGANTGELFF
-,few,TRBJ2-7,TRBV4-3,TGCGCCAGCAGCCAAGAAACGTCCTTCCTGGGCCCGATGGGCGAGCAGTACTTC,CASSQETSFLGPMGEQYF
-,few,TRBJ1-1,TRBV6-6,TGTGCCAGCAGTTACGGCTCGGGGACTGAAGCTTTCTTT,CASSYGSGTEAFF
-,-,TRBJ1-4,TRBV6-5,TGTGCCAGCAGTCCAGACAGTTGGAATGAAAAACTGTTTTTT,CASSPDSWNEKLFF